This entry is about one T cell receptor beta chain. Its matching antigen is unknown. Sequencing used immunoSEQ multiplex PCR; TCRdb keeps in-frame clones, though not all of them. The profile covers roughly 32,000 clones, with more than 90% appearing a single time and 0.6% to 0.8% taken by the ten largest. The entry originates in a study of circulating and synovial CD4+ cells in juvenile arthritis. The study's findings and limits: Overlap with synovium rose as more T cells were sequenced.

This TCR was recovered from a human donor with juvenile idiopathic arthritis. Sequenced: CD4+ T cells from blood.

This CDR3 is CASSGAGGATKNIQYF. The CDR3 bases are TGTGCCAGCAGCGGAGCGGGGGGCGCAACCAAAAACATTCAGTACTTC. The rearrangement uses TRBV5-4 and TRBJ2-4; 9 positions match TRBD2. Germline-derived CDR1 and CDR2 are SGHNT and YYREEE (reference sequence). Losses at the gene ends were 4 bases for V and 2 bases for J; bases not matched to a gene: 7. The length of the CDR3 is 16 residues.